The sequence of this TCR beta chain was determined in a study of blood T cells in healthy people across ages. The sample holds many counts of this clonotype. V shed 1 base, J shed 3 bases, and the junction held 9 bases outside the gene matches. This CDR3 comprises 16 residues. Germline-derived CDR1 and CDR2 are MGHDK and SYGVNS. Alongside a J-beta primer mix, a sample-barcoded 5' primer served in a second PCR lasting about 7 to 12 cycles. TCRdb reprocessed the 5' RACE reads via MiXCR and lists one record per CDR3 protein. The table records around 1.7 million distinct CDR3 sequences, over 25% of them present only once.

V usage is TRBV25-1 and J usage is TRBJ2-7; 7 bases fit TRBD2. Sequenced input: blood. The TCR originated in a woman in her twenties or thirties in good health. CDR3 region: CASSELGGRAIYEQYF. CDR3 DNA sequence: TGTGCCAGCAGTGAATTAGGAGGGAGGGCCATCTACGAGCAGTACTTC.